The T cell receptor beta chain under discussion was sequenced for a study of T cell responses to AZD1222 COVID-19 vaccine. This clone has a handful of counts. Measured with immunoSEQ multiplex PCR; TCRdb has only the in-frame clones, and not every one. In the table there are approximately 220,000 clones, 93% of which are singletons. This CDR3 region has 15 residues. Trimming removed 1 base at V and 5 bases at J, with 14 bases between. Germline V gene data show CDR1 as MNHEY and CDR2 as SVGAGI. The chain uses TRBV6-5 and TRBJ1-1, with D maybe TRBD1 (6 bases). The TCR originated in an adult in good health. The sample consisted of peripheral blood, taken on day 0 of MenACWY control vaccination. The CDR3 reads CASSYLGRGRTEAFF. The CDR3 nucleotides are TGTGCCAGCAGTTACTTAGGTAGGGGGAGGACTGAAGCTTTCTTT.